This is a list of T cell receptor beta chains from one sample in a study of identical twins. Each CDR3 protein gets one entry after TCRdb re-called the 5' RACE reads with MiXCR. The table has about 530,000 distinct CDR3 sequences, around 15% seen once. These data are also associated with another study on yellow fever vaccine responses in identical twins.

The sequencing input was CD4+ T cells sorted from blood. The receptors derive from a woman aged 18 to 35 in good health. The CDR3 runs from the conserved cysteine through the conserved F or W. Each record gives: V gene, D gene, clone size, J gene, CDR3 protein, CDR3 DNA. The D gene is left open where the match is weak. Clone size, where shown, is once, few, many, or a class for clones that have expanded.

>TRBV27|TRBD2|few|TRBJ2-3
CASRQLAGGPDTQYF
TGTGCCAGCAGACAACTAGCGGGGGGTCCAGATACGCAGTATTTT
>TRBV18|.|once|TRBJ1-1
CASSPGFNTEAFF
TGTGCCAGCTCACCAGGGTTTAACACTGAAGCTTTCTTT
>TRBV24-1|TRBD1|.|TRBJ2-6
CATSTGGAGANVLTF
TGTGCCACCTCAACAGGGGGCGCTGGGGCCAACGTCCTGACTTTC
>TRBV29-1|TRBD2|.|TRBJ2-1
CSVTSGPYGEQFF
TGCAGCGTAACTAGCGGGCCCTACGGTGAGCAGTTCTTC
>TRBV3-1|TRBD2|.|TRBJ2-5
CATSQDGGGRFRKETQYF
TGTGCCACCAGCCAAGATGGGGGAGGGCGTTTTCGTAAAGAGACCCAGTACTTC
>TRBV20-1|.|few|TRBJ1-1
CSARDGRIPNTEAFF
TGCAGTGCTAGAGATGGGAGGATCCCGAACACTGAAGCTTTCTTT
>TRBV28|TRBD2|few|TRBJ2-2
CATGLAYPPELFF
TGTGCCACGGGACTAGCCTATCCTCCAGAGCTGTTTTTT
>TRBV29-1|TRBD2|few|TRBJ2-3
CSVDVAGVSDTQYF
TGCAGCGTTGATGTAGCGGGAGTATCAGATACGCAGTATTTT
>TRBV5-1|.|many|TRBJ1-4
CASSTSGALGEKLFF
TGCGCCAGCAGCACCTCAGGGGCGCTAGGTGAAAAACTGTTTTTT
>TRBV28|.|.|TRBJ1-2
CASSPTSPGAAGGYTF
TGTGCCAGCAGTCCCACCAGCCCCGGGGCAGCCGGTGGCTACACCTTC
>TRBV27|.|.|TRBJ2-7
CASSLSRQVTYEQYF
TGTGCCAGCAGTTTATCGCGACAGGTTACCTACGAGCAGTACTTC
>TRBV24-1|.|.|TRBJ1-4
CAYLSENGEKLFF
TGTGCCTATTTGTCGGAGAACGGCGAAAAACTGTTTTTT
>TRBV29-1|.|few|TRBJ2-7
CSVGSLGRPTYEQYF
TGCAGCGTTGGATCTCTGGGACGTCCCACCTACGAGCAGTACTTC
>TRBV7-2|.|few|TRBJ1-1
CASSSSMNTEAFF
TGTGCCAGCAGCTCCTCCATGAACACTGAAGCTTTCTTT
>TRBV15|TRBD2|few|TRBJ2-7
CATSREGAGGSYEQYF
TGTGCCACCAGCAGAGAGGGAGCGGGAGGCTCCTACGAGCAGTACTTC
>TRBV20-1|TRBD2|.|TRBJ2-1
CSANPSGGVYNEQFF
TGCAGTGCCAACCCTAGCGGGGGGGTTTACAATGAGCAGTTCTTC
>TRBV5-1|TRBD1|.|TRBJ2-1
CASSFRTGDSYNEQFF
TGCGCCAGCAGCTTCAGGACAGGGGATTCGTACAATGAGCAGTTCTTC
>TRBV12-3/TRBV12-4|.|many|TRBJ1-1
CASSPMGVTIFNTEAFF
TGTGCCAGCAGTCCGATGGGGGTAACTATTTTCAACACTGAAGCTTTCTTT
>TRBV20-1|TRBD2|.|TRBJ2-1
CSARDWASGAGEQFF
TGCAGTGCTAGAGATTGGGCTAGCGGGGCGGGTGAGCAGTTCTTC
>TRBV28|.|few|TRBJ2-3
CASILRFGAGTDTQYF
TGTGCCAGCATCCTCAGATTTGGGGCGGGCACAGATACGCAGTATTTT
>TRBV9|.|.|TRBJ2-3
CASSVAGFPDTQYF
TGTGCCAGCAGCGTAGCCGGCTTCCCAGATACGCAGTATTTT
>TRBV3-1|.|few|TRBJ1-2
CASSQGETYGYTF
TGTGCCAGCAGCCAAGGGGAGACCTATGGCTACACCTTC
>TRBV5-1|TRBD2|.|TRBJ2-1
CASSLTSGAYEQFF
TGCGCCAGCAGCTTGACTAGCGGTGCGTATGAGCAGTTCTTC
>TRBV10-3|.|many|TRBJ1-1
CAISPRDGTEAFF
TGTGCCATCTCCCCCCGGGACGGCACTGAAGCTTTCTTT
>TRBV20-1|TRBD1|.|TRBJ2-1
CSAIPGQGEQFF
TGCAGTGCTATTCCGGGACAGGGTGAGCAGTTCTTC
>TRBV3-1|.|.|TRBJ2-2
CASSGWGGGELFF
TGTGCCAGCAGCGGCTGGGGTGGCGGGGAGCTGTTTTTT
>TRBV20-1|.|.|TRBJ2-2
CSAPKTGPNTGELFF
TGCAGTGCTCCCAAAACGGGGCCCAACACCGGGGAGCTGTTTTTT
>TRBV6-5|.|.|TRBJ2-3
CASSYLGTSSTDTQYF
TGTGCCAGCAGTTACTTGGGGACCTCAAGCACAGATACGCAGTATTTT
>TRBV29-1|TRBD1|many|TRBJ1-1
CSVGAGGQGTEAFF
TGCAGCGTTGGTGCAGGGGGCCAGGGCACTGAAGCTTTCTTT
>TRBV2|.|.|TRBJ1-4
CASTETTNEKLFF
TGTGCCAGCACTGAGACAACTAATGAAAAACTGTTTTTT
>TRBV7-2|.|.|TRBJ2-5
CASSPRRTKETQYF
TGTGCCAGCAGCCCCAGGAGGACTAAAGAGACCCAGTACTTC
>TRBV7-6|.|few|TRBJ2-7
CASSLVSQDRPYEQYF
TGTGCCAGCAGCTTAGTAAGCCAGGACAGACCCTACGAGCAGTACTTC
>TRBV7-6|.|.|TRBJ2-5
CASSLSGKTQYF
TGTGCCAGCAGCTTGAGTGGAAAGACCCAGTACTTC
>TRBV20-1|.|few|TRBJ2-3
CSARGAAPTDTQYF
TGCAGTGCTAGAGGGGCTGCCCCCACAGATACGCAGTATTTT
>TRBV20-1|.|few|TRBJ2-1
CSAEGGPGNEQFF
TGCAGTGCCGAGGGGGGGCCTGGTAATGAGCAGTTCTTC
>TRBV5-1|TRBD2|few|TRBJ2-2
CASSSPSGGRNTGELFF
TGCGCCAGCAGCTCGCCTAGCGGGGGCCGGAACACCGGGGAGCTGTTTTTT
>TRBV3-1|.|.|TRBJ1-3
CASRLSQGLGNTIYF
TGTGCCAGCAGACTGAGTCAGGGGCTTGGAAACACCATATATTTT
>TRBV5-1|.|few|TRBJ2-3
CASSFPAGTDTQYF
TGCGCCAGCAGCTTTCCAGCGGGCACAGATACGCAGTATTTT
>TRBV5-1|.|.|TRBJ2-3
CASSLALSGEDTQYF
TGCGCCAGCAGCTTGGCGCTTTCGGGGGAAGATACTCAGTATTTT
>TRBV7-8|TRBD1|few|TRBJ2-3
CASSYGTVSTDTQYF
TGTGCCAGCAGCTACGGGACAGTGAGCACAGATACGCAGTATTTT
>TRBV20-1|TRBD1|few|TRBJ1-2
CSAQGQDNYGYTF
TGCAGTGCCCAGGGACAGGATAACTATGGCTACACCTTC
>TRBV12-3/TRBV12-4|TRBD1|.|TRBJ1-6
CASSFGTGLSPLHF
TGTGCCAGCAGTTTCGGGACAGGGCTTTCACCCCTCCACTTT
>TRBV5-1|.|few|TRBJ2-1
CASSLDLSRFF
TGCGCCAGCAGCTTGGACTTGAGTCGGTTCTTC
>TRBV5-1|.|.|TRBJ2-7
CASSPGEGWYEQYF
TGCGCCAGCAGCCCGGGCGAGGGATGGTACGAGCAGTACTTC
>TRBV5-5|TRBD1|.|TRBJ1-5
CASSGQEYNQPQHF
TGTGCCAGCTCGGGACAGGAATACAATCAGCCCCAGCATTTT
>TRBV5-1|.|.|TRBJ1-1
CASSAVNTEAFF
TGCGCCAGCAGCGCGGTGAACACTGAAGCTTTCTTT
>TRBV7-9|.|.|TRBJ1-4
CASSLDGGGEKLFF
TGTGCCAGCAGCTTAGATGGGGGTGGCGAAAAACTGTTTTTT
>TRBV5-1|.|few|TRBJ2-7
CASSPRVGANYEQYF
TGCGCCAGCAGCCCCAGGGTCGGGGCGAACTACGAGCAGTACTTC
>TRBV12-3/TRBV12-4|TRBD1|few|TRBJ1-5
CASSFRPGGNQPQHF
TGTGCCAGCAGTTTCCGCCCAGGGGGTAATCAGCCCCAGCATTTT
>TRBV10-3|.|.|TRBJ1-1
CAISVRQTRDTEAFF
TGTGCCATCAGTGTCAGACAGACCAGGGACACTGAAGCTTTCTTT
>TRBV10-3|.|few|TRBJ1-1
CASRDTKNTEAFF
TGTGCCTCCAGGGACACAAAGAACACTGAAGCTTTCTTT